These 26 T cell receptor beta chains came from one sample sequenced in a study of blood T cell repertoires in COVID-19. Sequenced by immunoSEQ multiplex PCR; TCRdb stores in-frame clones only, minus some. The sample holds roughly 100,000 clones, about 82% seen once. Sequencing was done on a sample of peripheral blood. Every receptor here comes from a man older than 75 with COVID-19, enrolled during active disease.

This clone turned up a few times. The CDR3 nucleotides are TGTGCCATCCTCTCGGACAGGCTTAATTCACCCCTCCACTTT. This encodes CAILSDRLNSPLHF. The chain combines TRBV10-3 with TRBJ1-6; 7 bases map to TRBD1. The CDR3 is 14 residues long. Germline values: CDR1 ENHRY, CDR2 SYGVKD. J gave up 6 bases and V 8 bases, and 7 bases lay outside the gene matches.

The V call is TRBV18, the J call TRBJ1-3; tentatively, D is TRBD1 (6 bases). CDR1 is KGHSH, CDR2 LQKENI, per germline. V lost 3 bases and J lost 2, with 14 bases in between. The CDR3 has 16 amino acids. DNA of the CDR3: TGTGCCAGCTCACCCAGTATGGACAGAGCTGGAAACACCATATATTTT. This gives the protein CASSPSMDRAGNTIYF.

The genes are TRBV4-1 and TRBJ2-7; tentatively, D is TRBD2 (6 bases). The V and J ends lost 1 base and 5 bases respectively, with 15 bases between them. This CDR3 has 15 amino acids. Germline CDR1 reads MGHRA; CDR2 reads YSYEKL. CDR3 nucleotides: TGCGCCAGCAGCCAAGTTGGCGGACTAATGGACGAGCAGTACTTC. This gives the protein CASSQVGGLMDEQYF.

The J gene is TRBJ2-1, the V gene TRBV7-9, with 9 bases aligning to TRBD1. This CDR3 has 15 residues. V shed 1 base, J shed 7 bases, and the junction held 5 bases outside the gene matches. Germline loops: CDR1 SEHNR, CDR2 FQNEAQ (reference sequence). As DNA, the CDR3 is TGTGCCAGCAGCTTAGGACAGGGGGTATTGAATGAGCAGTTCTTC. This codes for CASSLGQGVLNEQFF.

For this clone: The same CDR3 also results from other DNA sequences found in this sample. This chain uses TRBV5-6 with TRBJ2-1, with 7 bases aligning to TRBD2. Germline values: CDR1 SGHDT, CDR2 YYEEEE. CDR3 size: 15 residues. V was clipped by 4 bases and J by 6 bases; unmatched bases: 10. The CDR3 here is CASSPRGGGGNEQFF. CDR3 in DNA: TGTGCCAGCAGCCCTAGGGGAGGCGGGGGCAATGAGCAGTTCTTC.

This clone was detected a few times. This rearrangement joins TRBV28 to TRBJ1-6; D possibly corresponds to TRBD1 (5 bases). Germline V gives CDR1 MDHEN, CDR2 SYDVKM. This CDR3 comprises 13 residues. V shed 2 bases and J shed 15 bases, with 14 bases lying between them. CDR3 region: CASSLQGKSVLHF. For the CDR3, the DNA is TGTGCCAGCAGTTTACAGGGAAAATCGGTCCTCCACTTT.

V gene TRBV19 combines with J gene TRBJ2-7; 7 nucleotides match TRBD1. V shed 4 bases and J 0 bases; nucleotides not matched to a gene: 6. The germline gives CDR1 LNHDA, CDR2 SQIVND (reference sequence). This CDR3 comprises 15 residues. CDR3 sequence (DNA): TGTGCCAGTAGTACACCGGGACAGTACTCCTACGAGCAGTACTTC. Residues: CASSTPGQYSYEQYF.

The chain links TRBV20-1 to TRBJ2-1; the D is unclear. Trimming removed 2 bases at V and 15 bases at J, with 14 bases between. The length of the CDR3 is 11 residues. CDR1 is DFQATT and CDR2 is SNEGSKA in the germline V gene (reference sequence). The DNA of the CDR3 is TGCAGTGCTAGACCTAATCCAAACTGGTTCTTC. Protein product: CSARPNPNWFF.

The rearrangement uses TRBV12-3 or TRBV12-4 and TRBJ2-3, with 8 bases aligning to TRBD2. V shed 8 bases, J shed 5 bases, and the junction held 6 bases outside the gene matches. There are 13 residues in the CDR3. CDR3 in DNA: TGTGCCAGCTTAGCGGGGTCAGAAGATACGCAGTATTTT. This gives the protein CASLAGSEDTQYF.

The V call is TRBV27, the J call TRBJ1-1, with D hard to call. CDR1 and CDR2 (germline): MNHEY, SMNVEV (reference sequence). The CDR3 spans 14 residues. The V end was cut by 1 base, the J end by 1 base, with 7 bases between. CDR3 sequence reads: CASSLYSGNTEAFF. In nucleotides, the CDR3 is TGTGCCAGCAGTTTATATTCCGGGAACACTGAAGCTTTCTTT.

The chain employs TRBV7-9 and TRBJ2-1; a possible D gene is TRBD2 (5 bases). The CDR3 runs 15 residues. CDR1 is SEHNR, CDR2 FQNEAQ, per germline (reference sequence). V gave up 6 bases and J gave up 0 bases, with 12 bases separating them. The CDR3 here is CASRLDRGSYNEQFF. As DNA, the CDR3 is TGTGCCAGCAGGTTGGACCGGGGCTCCTACAATGAGCAGTTCTTC.

V gene TRBV5-6 combines with J gene TRBJ2-3; TRBD2 aligns across 8 bases. This CDR3 region has 15 residues. The germline gives CDR1 SGHDT, CDR2 YYEEEE. V was pared by 0 bases and J by 2 bases, with 2 bases of the junction left unmatched. CDR3 DNA sequence: TGTGCCAGCAGCTTGGTAGCGGGAAACACAGATACGCAGTATTTT. Translating gives CASSLVAGNTDTQYF.

Only a few counts were recorded for this clone. This rearrangement joins TRBV28 to TRBJ2-7; TRBD2 matches 7 bases. Germline assignment: CDR1 MDHEN and CDR2 SYDVKM. J gave up 7 bases and V 0 bases, and 0 bases lay outside the gene matches. The CDR3 length is 12 residues. The CDR3 bases are TGTGCCAGCAGTTTATGGGGAGGGGAGCAGTACTTC. It translates to CASSLWGGEQYF.

At least ten counts were recorded for this clone. The chain recombines TRBV28 with TRBJ2-3, with TRBD2 matching 13 bases. The V gene's germline CDR1 is MDHEN and CDR2 SYDVKM. The J segment lost 0 bases and the V segment lost 7 bases, leaving 13 bases of the junction unmatched. This CDR3 contains 19 residues. Here the CDR3 DNA reads TGTGCCAGCACCCTGGGACTAGCGGGATCGGGGATTAGCACAGATACGCAGTATTTT. Its protein product is CASTLGLAGSGISTDTQYF.

This rearrangement joins TRBV11-2 to TRBJ1-6; D remains unclear. V was clipped by 5 bases and J by 3 bases, with 8 bases between them. Germline V gene data show CDR1 as SGHAT and CDR2 as FQNNGV. The CDR3 has 14 residues. The CDR3 DNA reads TGTGCCAGCAGCCCCGGGTTCTATAATTCACCCCTCCACTTT. Translated: CASSPGFYNSPLHF.

The J gene is TRBJ2-7, the V gene TRBV6-2 or TRBV6-3; 7 bases align to TRBD1. V was pared by 2 bases and J by 5 bases, with 12 bases of the junction left unmatched. CDR1 MNHEY and CDR2 SVGEGT come from the germline V gene. This CDR3 is built from 16 residues. The CDR3 loop is CASSYPPGQRADEQYF. Here the CDR3 DNA reads TGTGCCAGCAGTTACCCCCCGGGACAGAGGGCGGACGAGCAGTACTTC.

The chain has TRBV7-9 and TRBJ2-5, with a weak D call TRBD1 (6 bases). V was cut by 5 bases and J by 1 base, with 11 bases left in between. CDR1 is SEHNR and CDR2 is FQNEAQ in the germline V gene (reference sequence). The CDR3 is 14 residues long. For the CDR3, the DNA is TGTGCCAGCAGCAAGCAGGGGATCCAAGAGACCCAGTACTTC. Its protein product is CASSKQGIQETQYF.

This rearrangement joins TRBV18 to TRBJ2-2; TRBD1 agrees at 9 bases. Per the germline V gene, CDR1 is KGHSH and CDR2 is LQKENI. CDR3 length: 17 residues. With V trimmed by 3 bases and J by 1 base, 6 bases remained unmatched. CDR3 region: CASSPGPGQGNTGELFF. The CDR3 region has the DNA TGTGCCAGCTCACCTGGTCCGGGACAGGGGAACACCGGGGAGCTGTTTTTT.

This chain uses TRBV28 with TRBJ2-7; D might be TRBD1 (5 bases). Germline V gives CDR1 MDHEN, CDR2 SYDVKM. This CDR3 is 15 amino acids long. V shed 6 bases and J shed 3 bases, with 18 bases lying between them. CDR3 sequence (DNA): TGTGCCAGCAGCCCTTGGGGCGGCAGGTACTACGAGCAGTACTTC. It translates to CASSPWGGRYYEQYF.

CDR3: CASSLGGRIYEQYF. The DNA for the CDR3 is TGTGCCAGCAGCTTAGGGGGGCGGATCTACGAGCAGTACTTC. The chain recombines TRBV7-9 with TRBJ2-7; TRBD1 might be the D (6 bases). Germline V lookup: CDR1 SEHNR, CDR2 FQNEAQ (reference sequence). The V and J ends lost 1 base and 3 bases respectively, with 10 bases between them. This CDR3 is 14 amino acids long.

The chain is built from TRBV2 and TRBJ2-7, with TRBD1 identical over 7 bases. CDR3 size: 13 residues. Germline V gene data show CDR1 as SNHLY and CDR2 as FYNNEI. V shed 8 bases and J 5 bases; nucleotides not matched to a gene: 9. CDR3 amino acids: CASGTGTENEQYF. CDR3 DNA: TGTGCCAGCGGCACCGGGACAGAGAACGAGCAGTACTTC.

The V gene is TRBV7-9, the J gene TRBJ2-7; 9 nucleotides match TRBD1. This CDR3 is 14 amino acids long. V lost 6 bases, J lost 3 bases, and 6 bases stayed unmatched. Germline V lookup: CDR1 SEHNR, CDR2 FQNEAQ (reference sequence). The CDR3 sequence is CASSMTGGVYEQYF. CDR3 DNA: TGTGCCAGCAGTATGACAGGGGGTGTCTACGAGCAGTACTTC.

The chain couples TRBV3-1 (or the pseudogene TRBV3-2) to TRBJ2-1; TRBD1 is a possible D gene (6 bases). The CDR3 extends over 19 amino acids. Trimming removed 1 base at V and 8 bases at J, with 27 bases between. Germline values: CDR1 LGHDT, CDR2 YNNKEL (reference sequence). The CDR3 spells CASSQGIGGIRIKDYEQFF. Written as DNA, the CDR3 is TGTGCCAGCAGCCAAGGGATAGGGGGAATACGAATTAAAGATTATGAGCAGTTCTTC.

This clone appeared many times. The rearrangement links TRBV19 to TRBJ2-7; possibly TRBD2 for D (6 bases). V was shortened by 5 bases and J by 0 bases, with 14 bases between the two germline ends. Germline CDR1 is LNHDA and CDR2 is SQIVND (reference sequence). The CDR3 spans 15 residues. As DNA, the CDR3 is TGTGCCAGTAGTGTGGCGGGGTCTAGCTCCTACGAGCAGTACTTC. Translation: CASSVAGSSSYEQYF.

CDR3 sequence: CASSARRSEAFF. In DNA, the CDR3 is TGTGCCAGCAGCGCGAGGAGATCTGAAGCTTTCTTT. J is TRBJ1-1 and V is TRBV25-1; D remains ambiguous. Germline CDR1 and CDR2: MGHDK and SYGVNS. Trimming took off 6 bases at V and 6 bases at J, with 11 bases between the two ends. The CDR3 is made up of 12 amino acids. Combining the CDR3 with reference TRBV25-1 and TRBJ1-1 gives the whole variable domain EADIYQTPRYLVIGTGKKITLECSQTMGHDKMYWYQQDPGMELHLIHYSYGVNSTEKGDLSSESTVSRIRTEHFPLTLESARPSHTSQYLCASSARRSEAFFGQGTRLTVV.

As for this clone: This sample also contains other DNA sequences that code for the same CDR3. The chain combines TRBV29-1 with TRBJ1-1; D uncertain. CDR3 length equals 12 residues. CDR1 SQVTM and CDR2 ANQGSEA come from the germline V gene. Between the trimmed V and J ends, which lost 6 bases and 1 base, there was a span of 9 bases. The CDR3 loop reads CSVAGENTEAFF. Here the CDR3 DNA reads TGCAGCGTCGCCGGAGAGAACACTGAAGCTTTCTTT. Full variable domain (outside the CDR3, taken from reference TRBV29-1 and TRBJ1-1): SAVISQKPSRDICQRGTSLTIQCQVDSQVTMMFWYRQQPGQSLTLIATANQGSEATYESGFVIDKFPISRPNLTFSTLTVSNMSPEDSSIYLCSVAGENTEAFFGQGTRLTVV.